The sequence of this T cell receptor (beta chain) was determined in a study of T cell responses to AZD1222 COVID-19 vaccine. Study findings and constraints: Repertoires were collected only later (after the peak T cell response had occurred). At 160-218 and 743-854, vaccine-associated CD4 TCRs were dominant, and they spanned spike. White British people made up most donors, females outnumbered males, and clonal diversity was possibly underestimated. Only a handful of individuals given AZD1222 were seropositive at baseline.

About this clone: The target antigen is unknown.

CDR1 is KGHSH and CDR2 is LQKENI in the germline V gene. With 3 bases clipped from V and 3 bases from J, the junction kept 5 bases outside the gene matches. This CDR3 region has 15 residues. TCRdb keeps only in-frame clones here, not all; method: immunoSEQ multiplex PCR. Among roughly 100,000 clones listed, around 87% were seen once. Source: peripheral blood, taken 28 days after the second AZD1222 dose. The source of this sequence is an adult who received the AZD1222 COVID-19 vaccine. This chain joins TRBV18 and TRBJ2-3; 8 nucleotides line up with TRBD1. As DNA, the CDR3 is TGTGCCAGCTCACCCGCAGGGGGCGCGACAGATACGCAGTATTTT. The encoded protein is CASSPAGGATDTQYF.